These T cell receptor beta chains were read from a single sample in a study of blood T cell repertoires in COVID-19. The protocol was immunoSEQ multiplex PCR, while the TCRdb copy is restricted to in-frame clones and leaves out a portion. The sample contains 330,000 or so clones, roughly 89% of which appear only once. The specimen was peripheral blood. These receptors originate from a man younger than 40 with COVID-19, enrolled during active disease. CDR3s include the opening cysteine and the closing phenylalanine or tryptophan. A D gene is named only where the DNA matches it firmly. Clone size is stated in some rows and not others, as once, few, many or a class when expanded.

DNA | CDR3 | D | J | V | size
TGTGCCAGCAGATTAGCGACAGGGGTGGCTTTCTTT | CASRLATGVAFF | TRBD1 | TRBJ1-1 | TRBV12-3/TRBV12-4 | -
TGTGCCAGCAGCCCCGGGATAGCCGCCTACAATGAGCAGTTCTTC | CASSPGIAAYNEQFF | - | TRBJ2-1 | TRBV11-3 | -
TGTGCCAGCAGTTCGATCCAGACAGCGAACACTGAAGCTTTCTTT | CASSSIQTANTEAFF | - | TRBJ1-1 | TRBV27 | -
TGTGCCAGCAGCTTATCGGGTGGCTACACCTTC | CASSLSGGYTF | - | TRBJ1-2 | TRBV7-9 | few
TGTGCCTCAGAGGCCGGGCCAGGGGGCTTATACGAGCAGTACTTC | CASEAGPGGLYEQYF | TRBD1 | TRBJ2-7 | TRBV6-5 | -
TGTGCCAGCAGCTTAGCGGGGACTAGCGATGAGCAGTTCTTC | CASSLAGTSDEQFF | TRBD2 | TRBJ2-1 | TRBV7-2 | -
TGTGCCAGCAGTTTAGCAGGAGACACTGAAGCTTTCTTT | CASSLAGDTEAFF | - | TRBJ1-1 | TRBV12-3/TRBV12-4 | -
TGTGCCAGCGGATACAGCGGGGCGAGAGATACGCAGTATTTT | CASGYSGARDTQYF | TRBD2 | TRBJ2-3 | TRBV7-3 | -
TGTGCCAGCCAAACCTCAGGGCTCGGGGCCAACGTCCTGACTTTC | CASQTSGLGANVLTF | - | TRBJ2-6 | TRBV21-1 | -
TGTGCCAGCAGCATGGATCCGGGAGGCACTGAAGCTTTCTTT | CASSMDPGGTEAFF | - | TRBJ1-1 | TRBV7-2 | -
TGTGCCAGCAGCCCCGGGGGGGTGAACACCGGGGAGCTGTTTTTT | CASSPGGVNTGELFF | TRBD2 | TRBJ2-2 | TRBV7-6 | -
TGTGCCAGCAGCCCCCGCGGGGCCCCTGGAGATGGCTACACCTTC | CASSPRGAPGDGYTF | - | TRBJ1-2 | TRBV7-9 | -
TGCGCCAGCAGCCCTGGGGGCAGGGGATACGAGCAGTACTTC | CASSPGGRGYEQYF | - | TRBJ2-7 | TRBV4-3 | -
TGTGCCAGCAGCCCCGATGCCCTAGCGGGGACTAGCACAGATACGCAGTATTTT | CASSPDALAGTSTDTQYF | TRBD2 | TRBJ2-3 | TRBV5-4 | -
TGTGCCAGCAGCCAAGATCAAAGGGGCGGGCTAGCGGGAGCAAAGACCCAGTACTTC | CASSQDQRGGLAGAKTQYF | TRBD2 | TRBJ2-5 | TRBV3-1/TRBV3-2 | -
TGTGCCAGCAGACAGGGGGAGGTCAATCAGCCCCAGCATTTT | CASRQGEVNQPQHF | TRBD1 | TRBJ1-5 | TRBV2 | few
TGTGCCAGCCGGGTTTCGAATCAGCCCCAGCATTTT | CASRVSNQPQHF | - | TRBJ1-5 | TRBV12-3/TRBV12-4 | -
TGTGCCACTCGGGGGAATGAAGCTTTCTTT | CATRGNEAFF | - | TRBJ1-1 | TRBV6-5 | -
TGTGCCAGCAGTTTATCAAGGGGGACAGGGTCGGCCTCCTACAATGAGCAGTTCTTC | CASSLSRGTGSASYNEQFF | TRBD1 | TRBJ2-1 | TRBV27 | -
TGCGCCAGCAGCCAAGTAAAACCGGGAGGGCCGTACGAGCAGTACTTC | CASSQVKPGGPYEQYF | TRBD2 | TRBJ2-7 | TRBV4-3 | -
TGTGCCAGCAGTCCACAGGGGTTCAATTATGGCTACACCTTC | CASSPQGFNYGYTF | TRBD1 | TRBJ1-2 | TRBV28 | -
TGTGCCAGCAGCTTAGAAGGCAGGGGTTTTTCTGAAGCTTTCTTT | CASSLEGRGFSEAFF | - | TRBJ1-1 | TRBV7-2 | -
TGTGCCAGCAGCTCCCTGGAGGGCCGGAGAAATGAGCAGTTCTTC | CASSSLEGRRNEQFF | - | TRBJ2-1 | TRBV5-4 | -
TGTGCCAGTAGTTCGGACAGGGGGCCCTATCAAGAGACCCAGTACTTC | CASSSDRGPYQETQYF | TRBD1 | TRBJ2-5 | TRBV19 | -
TGTGCCAGCAGTTTGCGGGAGAATAATTCACCCCTCCACTTT | CASSLRENNSPLHF | - | TRBJ1-6 | TRBV27 | -
TGTGCCAGCAGCTTAGGAGCCTACGGCACTGAAGCTTTCTTT | CASSLGAYGTEAFF | - | TRBJ1-1 | TRBV7-9 | once
TGTGCCAGCAGCGTCGGGACTAGCGGGGGGTCTCAAGAGACCCAGTACTTC | CASSVGTSGGSQETQYF | TRBD2 | TRBJ2-5 | TRBV7-6 | -
TGTGCCAGCAGTTTATCGGTGTTGGGAGGGGGCACAGATACGCAGTATTTT | CASSLSVLGGGTDTQYF | TRBD2 | TRBJ2-3 | TRBV27 | -
TGTGCCAGCACTAGGGAGAGGATTGGGGGCTACACCTTC | CASTRERIGGYTF | - | TRBJ1-2 | TRBV12-3/TRBV12-4 | -
TGTGCCAGCAGCTCCCTGACAGGGCGATATGGCTACACCTTC | CASSSLTGRYGYTF | TRBD1 | TRBJ1-2 | TRBV5-6 | once
TGTGCCAGCAGCCAAGGTCCGTCGGAGACAGATACGCAGTATTTT | CASSQGPSETDTQYF | - | TRBJ2-3 | TRBV3-1/TRBV3-2 | -
TGTGCTAGTGGTCTGGGACAGGGGGGGGAAAAACTGTTTTTT | CASGLGQGGEKLFF | TRBD1 | TRBJ1-4 | TRBV12-5 | -
TGTGCCAGCAGTGAACTGACAGGTAGCTCCTACGAGCAGTACTTC | CASSELTGSSYEQYF | - | TRBJ2-7 | TRBV6-1 | -
TGTGCCAGCAGCTTAGGACAGATTTTGAACACTGAAGCTTTCTTT | CASSLGQILNTEAFF | - | TRBJ1-1 | TRBV13 | -
TGTGCCAGCAGCTTAGACAGGGCGTACAATGAGCAGTTCTTC | CASSLDRAYNEQFF | TRBD1 | TRBJ2-1 | TRBV7-3 | -
TGCGCCAGCAGCTTGCCAGGGGGGCAAGAGACCCAGTACTTC | CASSLPGGQETQYF | - | TRBJ2-5 | TRBV5-1 | -
TGTGCCAGCAGCGGGAGAACAGGGGCAACTAATGAAAAACTGTTTTTT | CASSGRTGATNEKLFF | TRBD1 | TRBJ1-4 | TRBV7-8 | -
TGTGCCAGTAGTGAAGGGACACTCGGTCGATTCACCGGGGAGCTGTTTTTT | CASSEGTLGRFTGELFF | - | TRBJ2-2 | TRBV19 | few
TGTGCCAGCAGTACACTGACAGGGGGCAAAATGGCTGGGGCCAACGTCCTGACTTTC | CASSTLTGGKMAGANVLTF | TRBD1 | TRBJ2-6 | TRBV6-2/TRBV6-3 | -
TGTGCCAGCGCTCCCAGGGGGCGGGATGGCTACACCTTC | CASAPRGRDGYTF | TRBD1 | TRBJ1-2 | TRBV7-3 | -
TGTGCCAGCAGCCAAGAGGGGCAGCTACCCGCGAACACTGAAGCTTTCTTT | CASSQEGQLPANTEAFF | - | TRBJ1-1 | TRBV14 | few
TGCAGTGCTAGAGTGCGGGAGACCCAGTACTTC | CSARVRETQYF | - | TRBJ2-5 | TRBV20-1 | -
TGTGCCAGCAGTCTTACCGGGTACAAACATGGCTACACCTTC | CASSLTGYKHGYTF | - | TRBJ1-2 | TRBV27 | -
TGTGCCAGCACCGACAGTAATTACTACGAGCAGTACTTC | CASTDSNYYEQYF | - | TRBJ2-7 | TRBV6-6 | few
TGTGCCAGCAGTTACTCGGGACAGGGGTTTAATTCACCCCTCCACTTT | CASSYSGQGFNSPLHF | TRBD1 | TRBJ1-6 | TRBV6-5 | -